The text below deals with one T cell receptor beta chain. Its antigen is not known. PCR used 60 Vbeta primers and 13 Jbeta primers. Using immunoSEQ multiplex PCR, the repertoire was profiled, and TCRdb retains in-frame clones only, with some absent. The sample records under 150,000 clones, about four fifths being singletons. This record belongs to a study of cytomegalovirus exposure and HLA in healthy donors. The study, taken as a whole, reports: The study had only CMV serostatus as immune exposure information.

The length of the CDR3 is 13 residues. The germline V gene encodes CDR1 MNHNS and CDR2 SASEGT. The ends were cut back, 6 bases at V and 5 bases at J, with 11 bases in the middle. The chain carries TRBV6-1 and TRBJ1-5, with unresolved D. Source material: PBMCs. The clonotype originates from a woman aged 40 to 50 in good health and CMV-seronegative. The CDR3 sequence is CASRWAFDQPQHF. The CDR3 DNA reads as TGTGCCAGCAGGTGGGCATTCGATCAGCCCCAGCATTTT.